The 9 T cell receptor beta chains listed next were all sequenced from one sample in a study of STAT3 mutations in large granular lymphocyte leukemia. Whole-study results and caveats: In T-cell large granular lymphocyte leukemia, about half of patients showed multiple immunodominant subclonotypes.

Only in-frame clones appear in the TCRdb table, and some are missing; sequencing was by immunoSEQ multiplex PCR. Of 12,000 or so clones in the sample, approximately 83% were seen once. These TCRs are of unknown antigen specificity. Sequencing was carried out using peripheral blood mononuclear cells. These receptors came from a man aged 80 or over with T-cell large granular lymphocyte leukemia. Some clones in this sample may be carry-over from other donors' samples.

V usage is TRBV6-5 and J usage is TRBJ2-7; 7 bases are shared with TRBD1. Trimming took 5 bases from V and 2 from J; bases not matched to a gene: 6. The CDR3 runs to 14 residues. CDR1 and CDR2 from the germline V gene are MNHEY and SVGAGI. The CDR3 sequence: CASSPLTGPYEQYF. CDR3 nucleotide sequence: TGTGCCAGCAGTCCTCTGACAGGGCCCTACGAGCAGTACTTC.

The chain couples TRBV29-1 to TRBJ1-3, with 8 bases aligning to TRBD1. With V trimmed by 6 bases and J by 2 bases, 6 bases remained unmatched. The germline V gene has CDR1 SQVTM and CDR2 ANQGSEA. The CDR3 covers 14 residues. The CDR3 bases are TGCAGCGTGTCCCAGGGGGCGGCTGGAAACACCATATATTTT. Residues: CSVSQGAAGNTIYF.

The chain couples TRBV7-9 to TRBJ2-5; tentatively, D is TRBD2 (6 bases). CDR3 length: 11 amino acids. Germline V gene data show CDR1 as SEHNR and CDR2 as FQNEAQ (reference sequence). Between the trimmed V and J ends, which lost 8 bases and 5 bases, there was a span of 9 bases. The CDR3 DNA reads TGTGCCAGCGGGGCGGGGGAGACCCAGTACTTC. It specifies CASGAGETQYF.

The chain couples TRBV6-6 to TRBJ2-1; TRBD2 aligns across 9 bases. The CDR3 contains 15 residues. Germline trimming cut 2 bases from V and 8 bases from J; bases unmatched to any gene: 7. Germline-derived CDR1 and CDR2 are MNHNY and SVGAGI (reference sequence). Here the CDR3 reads CASSYGRGGGDEQFF. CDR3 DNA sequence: TGTGCCAGCAGTTACGGGCGGGGGGGCGGCGATGAGCAGTTCTTC.

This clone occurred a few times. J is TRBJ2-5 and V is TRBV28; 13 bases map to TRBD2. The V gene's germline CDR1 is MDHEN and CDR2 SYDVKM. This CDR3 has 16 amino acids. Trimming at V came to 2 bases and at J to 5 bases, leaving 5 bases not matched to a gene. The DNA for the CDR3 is TGTGCCAGCAGTTTAACTAGCGGGGGGGTTTGGGAGACCCAGTACTTC. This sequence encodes CASSLTSGGVWETQYF.

CDR3 DNA sequence: TGTGCCAGCAGTGGGGAGGTAGCGGGGGGACCCTACGAGCAGTACTTC. Translation: CASSGEVAGGPYEQYF. V usage is TRBV2 and J usage is TRBJ2-7, with 10 bases that match TRBD2. V lost 4 bases, J lost 2 bases, and 8 bases stayed unmatched. This CDR3 is built from 16 residues. Looked up from germline, CDR1 is SNHLY and CDR2 is FYNNEI. Supplemented by reference TRBV2 and TRBJ2-7, the full variable domain reads EPEVTQTPSHQVTQMGQEVILRCVPISNHLYFYWYRQILGQKVEFLVSFYNNEISEKSEIFDDQFSVERPDGSNFTLKIRSTKLEDSAMYFCASSGEVAGGPYEQYFGPGTRLTVT.

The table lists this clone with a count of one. The CDR3 loop is CASSQAGTGRIGYTF. For the CDR3, the DNA is TGTGCCAGCAGCCAAGCAGGGACAGGCAGAATAGGCTACACCTTC. The gene calls are TRBV14 and TRBJ1-2; 8 bases match TRBD1. The trim removed 1 base at V and 8 bases at J, leaving 9 bases unmatched. In germline, CDR1 is SGHDN, CDR2 FVKESK. This CDR3 has 15 residues. The full variable domain, rest sourced from reference TRBV14 and TRBJ1-2, is EAGVTQFPSHSVIEKGQTVTLRCDPISGHDNLYWYRRVMGKEIKFLLHFVKESKQDESGMPNNRFLAERTGGTYSTLKVQPAELEDSGVYFCASSQAGTGRIGYTFGSGTRLTVV.

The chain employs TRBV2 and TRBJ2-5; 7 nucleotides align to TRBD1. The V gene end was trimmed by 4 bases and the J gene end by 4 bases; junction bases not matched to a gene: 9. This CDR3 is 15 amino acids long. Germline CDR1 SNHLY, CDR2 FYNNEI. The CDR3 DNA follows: TGTGCCAGCAGTGTAGGGACAGCCCGGCGAGAGACCCAGTACTTC. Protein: CASSVGTARRETQYF.

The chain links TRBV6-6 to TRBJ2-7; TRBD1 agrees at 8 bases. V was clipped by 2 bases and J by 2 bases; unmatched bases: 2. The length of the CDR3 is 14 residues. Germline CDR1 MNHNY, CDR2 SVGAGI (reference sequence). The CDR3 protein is CASSYRDRTYEQYF. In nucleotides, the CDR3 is TGTGCCAGCAGTTACCGGGACAGGACCTACGAGCAGTACTTC.